This T cell receptor beta chain was captured in a study of beta chain features in type 1 diabetes. This clone was seen only a few times. What it binds is unknown. Study-level points and caveats: TCRB CDR3 length was moderately but significantly reduced in all four CD4+ subsets of Type 1 diabetes patients.

Expressed TCRB transcripts were sequenced after all isolated RNA was converted to cDNA. Only in-frame clones appear in the TCRdb table, and some are missing; sequencing was by immunoSEQ multiplex PCR. This table holds hundreds of thousands of clones, around 15% found once. CDR1 MNHNS and CDR2 SASEGT come from the germline V gene. V lost 2 bases, J lost 6 bases, and 7 bases stayed unmatched. The length of the CDR3 is 15 residues. The TCR originated in a man aged 18-30 years with type 1 diabetes. The chain has TRBV6-1 and TRBJ2-3, with TRBD2 identical over 8 bases. The sequencing sample was made of naive CD4+ T cells from blood. The CDR3 here is CASSESGTSGDTQYF. The CDR3 nucleotides read TGTGCCAGCAGTGAATCCGGGACTAGTGGGGATACGCAGTATTTT.